The sample holds a few counts of the clone carrying this T cell receptor (beta chain). What it binds is not known. Unmatched junction bases numbered 4, after V lost 5 bases and J lost 4 bases. Germline loops: CDR1 SGHRS, CDR2 YFSETQ. This CDR3 has 13 residues. The source of the sample is a study of shared clonotypes between healthy human individuals. Measured with immunoSEQ multiplex PCR; TCRdb has only the in-frame clones, and not every one. The sample includes about 510,000 clones, 90% to 96% of them seen just once. Regarding the study as a whole: Lower generation probabilities were found for non-shared clonotypes than for those shared by all four donors.

This sequence originates from a woman younger than 45 in good health. The J gene is TRBJ2-7, the V gene TRBV5-1, with TRBD1 matching over 9 bases. Sample: naive CD4+ T cells sorted from blood. This sample's subset: CD45RA+ positively selected. The CDR3: CASSPDRGYEQYF. The CDR3 coding sequence is TGCGCCAGCAGTCCCGACAGGGGGTACGAGCAGTACTTC.